Presented here are 18 T cell receptor beta chains from one specimen sequenced in a study of post-analysis software for immune sequencing data. Study-wide results and limits: Five or six TRBV segments, TRBV5-6, TRBV5-1 and TRBV20-1 among them, were found more frequent in patients than controls.

Their antigen targets remain unknown. The TCR beta cDNA libraries contained unique molecular identifiers. A single record per CDR3 protein comes from TCRdb applying MiXCR to the PCR reads. The sample comprises more than 500,000 distinct CDR3 sequences, 30% to 40% of which are singletons, and 6% rests with the top ten. The sample was blood. Source of these receptors: a girl between 2 and 17 years old with multiple sclerosis.

The rearrangement uses TRBV12-3 or TRBV12-4 and TRBJ1-1; TRBD1 is a possible D gene (5 bases). The ends were cut back, 0 bases at V and 4 bases at J, with 15 bases in the middle. This CDR3 contains 16 residues. The CDR3 DNA sequence: TGTGCCAGCAGTTTAGCGCCGGTGGGGGTAGCCACTGAAGCTTTCTTT. Translation: CASSLAPVGVATEAFF.

The CDR3 loop reads CASSYFRGCTEAFF. The CDR3 DNA follows: TGTGCCAGCAGTTACTTCAGGGGTTGTACTGAAGCTTTCTTT. The chain joins TRBV6-2 or TRBV6-3 to TRBJ1-1; weak D call: TRBD1 (6 bases). Germline CDR1 is MNHEY and CDR2 is SVGEGT. This CDR3 is 14 amino acids long. Trimming shortened V by 1 base and J by 5 bases, and 11 bases separated the two germline ends.

This clonotype showed up many times. The genes are TRBV12-3 or TRBV12-4 and TRBJ1-2; tentatively, D is TRBD1 (6 bases). V lost 5 bases and J lost 9, with 25 bases in between. The length of the CDR3 is 16 residues. The CDR3 sequence is CASSAWGGGKIWRYTF. CDR3 in DNA: TGTGCCAGCAGTGCTTGGGGGGGCGGAAAAATCTGGCGCTACACCTTC.

The chain employs TRBV6-1 and TRBJ2-4; tentative D call: TRBD2 (6 bases). The germline CDR1 and CDR2 sequences are MNHNS and SASEGT. V was shortened by 6 bases and J by 8 bases, with 23 bases between the two germline ends. The CDR3 has 16 residues. Written as DNA, the CDR3 is TGTGCCAGCAGGGATCGGTCGGCTAGCGTCGGATACATTCAGTACTTC. Amino acid sequence: CASRDRSASVGYIQYF.

This clonotype has a handful of counts. The CDR3 here is CASSGGALPYQETQYF. CDR3 DNA sequence: TGTGCCAGCAGTGGGGGGGCGCTCCCGTACCAAGAGACCCAGTACTTC. The chain uses TRBV12-3 or TRBV12-4 and TRBJ2-5; perhaps TRBD2 as D (7 bases). This CDR3 spans 16 amino acids. The ends were cut back, 5 bases at V and 0 bases at J, with 16 bases in the middle.

This clonotype was seen a few times. This chain connects TRBV11-3 to TRBJ2-7, with 10 bases identical to TRBD1. Germline V gene data show CDR1 as SGHNT and CDR2 as YENEEA. With 5 bases clipped from V and 1 base from J, the junction kept 11 bases outside the gene matches. This CDR3 comprises 17 residues. The CDR3 region is CASSQEGQGKESYEQYF. The CDR3, as DNA: TGTGCCAGCAGCCAGGAGGGACAGGGGAAGGAATCCTACGAGCAGTACTTC.

This rearrangement joins TRBV5-6 to TRBJ1-5; 9 nucleotides align to TRBD1. V trimming: 5 bases; J trimming: 0 bases; junction bases outside the gene matches: 3. The CDR3 is made up of 15 amino acids. Germline V lookup: CDR1 SGHDT, CDR2 YYEEEE. The CDR3 nucleotides read TGTGCCAGCAGTCTGGACAGGGGTAGCAATCAGCCCCAGCATTTT. Translation: CASSLDRGSNQPQHF.

The CDR3 DNA is TGTGCCAGCAGTCCCCTCGGGTACTATGGCTACACCTTC. Its translation: CASSPLGYYGYTF. J is TRBJ1-2 and V is TRBV12-3 or TRBV12-4; D unclear. V lost 5 bases, J lost 3 bases, and 10 bases lay in between. CDR3 length: 13 residues.

This clonotype has more than one count but fewer than ten. CDR3 region: CSVEGQSSGANVLTF. CDR3 DNA sequence: TGCAGCGTTGAGGGACAGAGCTCTGGGGCCAACGTCCTGACTTTC. J is TRBJ2-6 and V is TRBV29-1, with 7 bases that match TRBD1. Germline V gene sequence: CDR1 SQVTM, CDR2 ANQGSEA. The CDR3 spans 15 residues. V lost 3 bases to trimming and J lost 0 bases; unmatched junction nucleotides: 2.

This clonotype has ten or more counts. This sequence joins TRBV12-3 or TRBV12-4 and TRBJ2-7; maybe TRBD2 (5 bases). V dropped 6 bases and J dropped 4 bases, with 13 bases sitting between them. The CDR3 sequence is 13 residues long. CDR3 DNA sequence: TGTGCCAGCAGCCTTGACGGGGAGTACGAGCAGTACTTC. Protein sequence: CASSLDGEYEQYF.

The J gene is TRBJ2-4, the V gene TRBV11-2; 9 bases align to TRBD2. This CDR3 is 16 amino acids long. The ends lost 0 bases at V and 9 bases at J; junction bases unmatched: 9. The germline gives CDR1 SGHAT, CDR2 FQNNGV. The CDR3 sequence is CASSLDRSSGGGIQYF. The CDR3 coding sequence is TGTGCCAGCAGCTTAGATAGGAGTAGCGGGGGCGGCATTCAGTACTTC. Supplemented by reference TRBV11-2 and TRBJ2-4, the full variable domain reads EAGVAQSPRYKIIEKRQSVAFWCNPISGHATLYWYQQILGQGPKLLIQFQNNGVVDDSQLPKDRFSAERLKGVDSTLKIQPAKLEDSAVYLCASSLDRSSGGGIQYFGAGTRLSVL.

The chain joins TRBV20-1 to TRBJ2-1, with 9 bases matching TRBD2. V trimming: 0 bases; J trimming: 7 bases; junction bases outside the gene matches: 7. The CDR3 extends over 15 amino acids. CDR1 is DFQATT and CDR2 is SNEGSKA in the germline V gene (reference sequence). The chain's CDR3 is CSARDYSGGRNEQFF. The CDR3, as DNA: TGCAGTGCTAGAGATTACAGCGGGGGGAGAAATGAGCAGTTCTTC.

In its sample, this clonotype was seen a few times. J is TRBJ2-5 and V is TRBV7-8; 10 bases agree with TRBD2. This CDR3 has 18 residues. J was trimmed by 4 bases and V by 2 bases; bases with no gene match: 13. Per the germline V gene, CDR1 is SGHVS and CDR2 is FQNEAQ. CDR3 sequence reads: CASSLIFSSGGARETQYF. As DNA, the CDR3 is TGTGCCAGCAGCTTAATATTCTCGAGCGGGGGGGCCAGAGAGACCCAGTACTTC.

This rearrangement joins TRBV11-2 to TRBJ2-3, with 7 bases matching TRBD2. The CDR3 is 15 amino acids. Germline V gene sequence: CDR1 SGHAT, CDR2 FQNNGV. V gave up 5 bases and J gave up 1 base; unmatched junction bases: 6. The CDR3 reads CASSTRGDGTDTQYF. The CDR3 coding sequence is TGTGCCAGCAGCACACGGGGGGACGGCACAGATACGCAGTATTTT.

The chain uses TRBV5-1 and TRBJ2-7, with 7 bases matching TRBD1. CDR1 and CDR2 from the germline V gene are SGHRS and YFSETQ. This CDR3 comprises 15 residues. J was trimmed by 0 bases and V by 4 bases; bases with no gene match: 7. CDR3: CASSHGTASSYEQYF. CDR3 nucleotide sequence: TGCGCCAGCAGCCACGGGACAGCCAGCTCCTACGAGCAGTACTTC.

The chain couples TRBV29-1 to TRBJ2-4, with 10 bases fitting TRBD1. This CDR3 spans 14 amino acids. Germline assignment: CDR1 SQVTM and CDR2 ANQGSEA. V lost 4 bases and J lost 15; bases outside the gene matches: 15. The CDR3 DNA sequence: TGCAGCGTTGGGGACAGGGGCCTAAACCACGAGCGGTACTTC. Translation: CSVGDRGLNHERYF. Based on the CDR3 plus reference TRBV29-1 and TRBJ2-4, the full variable domain is SAVISQKPSRDICQRGTSLTIQCQVDSQVTMMFWYRQQPGQSLTLIATANQGSEATYESGFVIDKFPISRPNLTFSTLTVSNMSPEDSSIYLCSVGDRGLNHERYFGAGTRLSVL.

The chain combines TRBV4-2 with TRBJ1-2; 7 bases agree with TRBD1. Germline CDR1 LGHNA, CDR2 YNFKEQ. This CDR3 has 15 amino acids. V trimming: 1 base; J trimming: 3 bases; junction bases outside the gene matches: 5. In nucleotides, the CDR3 is TGTGCCAGCAGCCAAGTGACAGGGTTCGACTATGGCTACACCTTC. Its protein product is CASSQVTGFDYGYTF.

The chain has TRBV21-1 and TRBJ2-3; TRBD1, the D gene given by the table, was not confirmed from the DNA. TRBV21-1 is reported as a pseudogene. The CDR3 runs to 15 residues. CDR3 loop: CASSTGQGHTDTQYF. The CDR3 nucleotides are TGTGCCAGCAGCACCGGACAGGGTCACACAGATACGCAGTATTTT.